This T cell receptor (beta chain) is from a study of identifying expanded T cells in peripheral blood. Only in-frame clones appear in the TCRdb table, and some are missing; sequencing was by immunoSEQ multiplex PCR. The sample lists 70,000 to 95,000 clones; 85% to 90% were seen once. The germline V gene has CDR1 SGHNT and CDR2 YYREEE (reference sequence). V was trimmed by 2 bases and J by 9 bases, leaving 6 bases between them. This CDR3 is 11 amino acids long. Healthy donors had no documented immune events, such as infections, while sampled. Study-wide points: Roughly two-week clone count variance significantly increased as total template count grew. Over about two and four weeks, about 17 and 20 clones changed, versus roughly 1.1 between replicates.

With respect to this clone: What it binds is not known.

Sequencing used blood. The source of this sequence is a person aged 18-69 years in good health. J is TRBJ2-1 and V is TRBV5-4; D is unresolved. CDR3 bases: TGTGCCAGCAGCTTCAGTAGTGAGCAGTTCTTC. Translation gives CASSFSSEQFF. The full variable domain, with the rest looked up from reference TRBV5-4 and TRBJ2-1, is ETGVTQSPTHLIKTRGQQVTLRCSSQSGHNTVSWYQQALGQGPQFIFQYYREEENGRGNFPPRFSGLQFPNYSSELNVNALELDDSALYLCASSFSSEQFFGPGTRLTVL.